This T cell receptor (beta chain) was recorded in a study of cytomegalovirus exposure and HLA in healthy donors. The CDR3 runs to 13 residues. Germline V gene lookup returns CDR1 SGHNT and CDR2 YENEEA. V shed 1 base and J shed 7 bases, with 10 bases lying between them. 60 Vbeta and 13 Jbeta primers were used in PCR. Repertoires were generated with immunoSEQ multiplex PCR, while TCRdb's copy carries only in-frame clones and drops some. The sample has approximately 81,000 clones; 65% to 85% are singletons. Study-level findings and limits: With DRB1 most and HLA-C fewest, TCR association rates differed between HLA loci in a later analysis.

A word on this clone: Its matching antigen is unknown.

The specimen sequenced was PBMCs. The sequence derives from a woman aged 45 to 65 in good health and CMV-seronegative. The chain couples TRBV11-3 to TRBJ1-1, with D possibly being TRBD1 (5 bases). The CDR3 bases are TGTGCCAGCAGCTTAGTCCTCGACAGTGAAGCTTTCTTT. This gives the protein CASSLVLDSEAFF. The entire variable domain, with the rest obtained from reference TRBV11-3 and TRBJ1-1, is as follows: EAGVVQSPRYKIIEKKQPVAFWCNPISGHNTLYWYLQNLGQGPELLIRYENEEAVDDSQLPKDRFSAERLKGVDSTLKIQPAELGDSAVYLCASSLVLDSEAFFGQGTRLTVV.